This T cell receptor beta chain was found in a study of shared clonotypes between healthy human individuals. Assay: immunoSEQ multiplex PCR; the TCRdb copy retains only in-frame clones and omits some. The sample shows 2,500,000 or so clones, under 95% of them seen only once. The V end was cut by 7 bases, the J end by 5 bases, with 9 bases between. CDR1 SQVTM and CDR2 ANQGSEA come from the germline V gene. The CDR3 runs 10 residues. The clonotype originates from a man between 18 and 29 years old in good health. Some clones in this sample may be carry-over from other donors' samples. Sequencing was performed on naive CD4+ T cells from PBMCs. Subset here: CD45RA+ positively selected. J is TRBJ2-7 and V is TRBV29-1, with a tentative D call TRBD2 (5 bases). The CDR3 nucleotides read TGCAGCGCCGGAGCGGACGAGCAGTACTTC. Translation: CSAGADEQYF.